This is a list of T cell receptor beta chains from one sample in a study of T cells in Graves' hyperthyroidism and ophthalmopathy. TCRdb re-called the multiplex PCR reads through MiXCR, storing one row per CDR3 protein. The sample has hundreds of thousands of distinct CDR3 sequences; roughly 13% are singletons. The source material was blood. The receptors here all came from a woman in her twenties or thirties with Graves' hyperthyroidism that later progressed to Graves' ophthalmopathy. The CDR3 runs from the conserved cysteine through the conserved F or W. The D gene is left open where the match is weak. Clone size is shown for a subset of rows, as once, few, many or a class of expanded clone.

NA	TRBV6-5	NA	TRBJ1-4	CASSYSGGAEKLFF
TRBD2	TRBV11-3	many	TRBJ2-1	CASSFSPSGSGSYNEQFF
NA	TRBV27	many	TRBJ1-1	CATGRAVNTEAFF
NA	TRBV7-2	few	TRBJ2-3	CASSLEEGTSTDTQYF
NA	TRBV19	NA	TRBJ2-3	CASSIPGLPVDTQYF
TRBD1	TRBV6-1	many	TRBJ1-5	CASSERTGNNQPQHF
NA	TRBV7-8	NA	TRBJ1-5	CASSPVEGTNQPQHF
NA	TRBV29-1	many	TRBJ2-3	CSVAAGGGRTDTQYF
NA	TRBV12-3/TRBV12-4	NA	TRBJ1-1	CASTSTGWTEAFF
NA	TRBV19	NA	TRBJ1-1	CASISTGDFSTEAFF
NA	TRBV7-9	many	TRBJ1-4	CASSLGGHGNEKLFF
TRBD2	TRBV19	many	TRBJ2-2	CASSGGTSGSTGELFF
NA	TRBV11-2	many	TRBJ2-5	CASSRDQTIGTQYF
NA	TRBV24-1	many	TRBJ2-1	CATSDSGVNRNEQFF
NA	TRBV28	many	TRBJ1-1	CASSPDTALRHTEAFF
NA	TRBV4-1	few	TRBJ2-2	CAIQNDTGELFF
TRBD1	TRBV20-1	many	TRBJ1-5	CSAQTTGALNQPQHF
NA	TRBV20-1	many	TRBJ1-1	CSARNRDMNTEAFF
NA	TRBV2	many	TRBJ2-3	CASSGEGKGQYF
NA	TRBV5-6	NA	TRBJ2-1	CASSLRWGSDPLHSYNEQFF
NA	TRBV7-2	NA	TRBJ1-1	CASSLDGSYGTEAFF
NA	TRBV6-2/TRBV6-3	few	TRBJ2-1	CASSYDQYNEQFF
NA	TRBV20-1	many	TRBJ1-2	CSASLVSTGHGYTF
NA	TRBV20-1	few	TRBJ2-7	CSVAATYEQYF
NA	TRBV14	many	TRBJ2-1	CASSQGGGNNEQFF
TRBD1	TRBV28	many	TRBJ2-7	CATMGQVYEQYF
TRBD1	TRBV6-1	many	TRBJ2-5	CASRKTGLETQYF
TRBD1	TRBV27	NA	TRBJ2-7	CASSLDDRGLYEQYF
NA	TRBV7-3	many	TRBJ1-2	CASSLNTGLYGYTF
TRBD2	TRBV7-9	many	TRBJ2-3	CASSSVSSGSMNVDTQYF
TRBD2	TRBV12-5	few	TRBJ2-5	CASGLAGGRETQYF
TRBD1	TRBV11-2	NA	TRBJ2-7	CASSTGTGEYEQYF
NA	TRBV11-3	many	TRBJ2-1	CASGTAGEQFF
NA	TRBV3-1	NA	TRBJ1-1	CATGNEGKATEAFF
NA	TRBV18	many	TRBJ1-2	CASSPLGSNYGYTF
NA	TRBV27	many	TRBJ1-2	CASSLSGTSNYGYTF
NA	TRBV20-1	NA	TRBJ2-1	CSAKEGYEQFF
TRBD2	TRBV28	few	TRBJ2-2	CASSLWEGNTGELFF
NA	TRBV27	few	TRBJ2-1	CASREGRTGNEQFF
NA	TRBV30	many	TRBJ1-2	CAWAHEGYTF
NA	TRBV18	NA	TRBJ2-7	CASSTQEQAFNEQYF